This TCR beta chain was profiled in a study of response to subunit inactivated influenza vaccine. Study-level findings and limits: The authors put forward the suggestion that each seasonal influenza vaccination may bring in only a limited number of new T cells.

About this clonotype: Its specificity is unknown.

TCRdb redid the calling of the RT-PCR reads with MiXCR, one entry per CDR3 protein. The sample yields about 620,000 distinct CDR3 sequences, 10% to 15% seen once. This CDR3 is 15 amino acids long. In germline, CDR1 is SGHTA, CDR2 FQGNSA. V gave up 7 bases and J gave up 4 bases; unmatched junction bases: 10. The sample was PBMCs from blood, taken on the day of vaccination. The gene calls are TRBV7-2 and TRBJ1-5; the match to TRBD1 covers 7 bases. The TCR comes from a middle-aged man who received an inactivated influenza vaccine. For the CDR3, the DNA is TGTGCCAGCACCCACCACCCGGGACAGAATCAGCCCCAGCATTTT. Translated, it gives CASTHHPGQNQPQHF.